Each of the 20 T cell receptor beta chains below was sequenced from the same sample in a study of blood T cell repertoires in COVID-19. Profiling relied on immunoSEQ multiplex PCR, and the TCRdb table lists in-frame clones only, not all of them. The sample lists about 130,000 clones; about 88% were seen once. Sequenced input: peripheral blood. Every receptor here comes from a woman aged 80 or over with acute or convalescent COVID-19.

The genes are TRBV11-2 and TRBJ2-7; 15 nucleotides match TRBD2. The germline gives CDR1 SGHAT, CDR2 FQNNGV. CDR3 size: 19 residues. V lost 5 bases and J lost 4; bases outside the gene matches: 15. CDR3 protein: CASSRFGTSGGPRSYEQYF. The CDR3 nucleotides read TGTGCCAGCAGCCGATTCGGGACTAGCGGGGGGCCGAGAAGTTACGAGCAGTACTTC.

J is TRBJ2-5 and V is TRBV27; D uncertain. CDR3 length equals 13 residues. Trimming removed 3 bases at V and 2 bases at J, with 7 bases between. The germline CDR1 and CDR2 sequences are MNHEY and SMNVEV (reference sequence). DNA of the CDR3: TGTGCCAGCAGTTTTCCAGGTCAAGAGACCCAGTACTTC. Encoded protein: CASSFPGQETQYF.

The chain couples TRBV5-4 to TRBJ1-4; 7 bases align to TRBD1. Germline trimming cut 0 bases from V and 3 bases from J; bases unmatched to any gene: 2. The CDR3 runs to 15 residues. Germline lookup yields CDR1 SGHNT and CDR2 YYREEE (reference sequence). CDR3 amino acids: CASSLAGGANEKLFF. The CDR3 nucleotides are TGTGCCAGCAGCTTGGCAGGGGGTGCTAATGAAAAACTGTTTTTT.

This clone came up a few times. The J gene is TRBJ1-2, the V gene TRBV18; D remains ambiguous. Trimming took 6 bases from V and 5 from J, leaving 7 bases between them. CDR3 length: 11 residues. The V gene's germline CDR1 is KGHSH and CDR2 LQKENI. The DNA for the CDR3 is TGTGCCAGCTCCGAGGCTTATGGCTACACCTTC. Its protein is CASSEAYGYTF.

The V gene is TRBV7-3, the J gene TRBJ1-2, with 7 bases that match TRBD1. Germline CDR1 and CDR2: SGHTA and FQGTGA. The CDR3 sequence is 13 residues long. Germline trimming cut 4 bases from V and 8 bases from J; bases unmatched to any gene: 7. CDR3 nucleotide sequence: TGTGCCAGCAGCTATGACAGGGCTAGCGGCTACACCTTC. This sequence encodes CASSYDRASGYTF.

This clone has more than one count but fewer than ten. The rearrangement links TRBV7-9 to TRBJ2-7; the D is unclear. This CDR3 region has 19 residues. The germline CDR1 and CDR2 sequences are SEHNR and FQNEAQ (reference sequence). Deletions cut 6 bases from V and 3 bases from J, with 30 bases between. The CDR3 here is CASSAILHNLAYVLYEQYF. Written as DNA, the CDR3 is TGTGCCAGCAGTGCTATCCTCCATAACCTCGCCTACGTGCTCTACGAGCAGTACTTC. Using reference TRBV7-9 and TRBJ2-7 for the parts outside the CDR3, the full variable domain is DTGVSQNPRHKITKRGQNVTFRCDPISEHNRLYWYRQTLGQGPEFLTYFQNEAQLEKSRLLSDRFSAERPKGSFSTLEIQRTEQGDSAMYLCASSAILHNLAYVLYEQYFGPGTRLTVT.

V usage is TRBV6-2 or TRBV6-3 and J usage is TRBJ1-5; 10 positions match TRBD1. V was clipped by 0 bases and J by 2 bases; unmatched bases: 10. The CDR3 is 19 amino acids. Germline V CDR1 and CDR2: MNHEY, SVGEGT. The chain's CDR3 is CASSYSTGTGDSRNQPQHF. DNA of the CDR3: TGTGCCAGCAGTTACTCGACAGGGACAGGGGACTCGCGCAATCAGCCCCAGCATTTT.

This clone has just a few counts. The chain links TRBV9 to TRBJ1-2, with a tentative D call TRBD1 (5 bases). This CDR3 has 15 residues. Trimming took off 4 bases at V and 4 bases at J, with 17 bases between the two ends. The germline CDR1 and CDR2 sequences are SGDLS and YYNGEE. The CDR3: CASSTGQPAIYGYTF. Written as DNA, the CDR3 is TGTGCCAGCAGCACAGGCCAGCCTGCTATCTATGGCTACACCTTC.

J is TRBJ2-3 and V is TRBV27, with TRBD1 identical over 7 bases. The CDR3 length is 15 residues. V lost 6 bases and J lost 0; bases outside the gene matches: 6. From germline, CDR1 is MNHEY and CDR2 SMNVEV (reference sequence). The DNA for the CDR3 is TGTGCCAGCAGCCGGACAGGACGTAGCACAGATACGCAGTATTTT. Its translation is CASSRTGRSTDTQYF.

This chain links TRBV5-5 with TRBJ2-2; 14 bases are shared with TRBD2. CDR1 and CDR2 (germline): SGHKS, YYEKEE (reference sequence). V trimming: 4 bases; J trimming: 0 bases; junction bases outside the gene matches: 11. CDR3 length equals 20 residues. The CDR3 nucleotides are TGTGCCAGCAGCCTCCGACTAGCGGGGGGGAACGCCGCGAACACCGGGGAGCTGTTTTTT. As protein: CASSLRLAGGNAANTGELFF.

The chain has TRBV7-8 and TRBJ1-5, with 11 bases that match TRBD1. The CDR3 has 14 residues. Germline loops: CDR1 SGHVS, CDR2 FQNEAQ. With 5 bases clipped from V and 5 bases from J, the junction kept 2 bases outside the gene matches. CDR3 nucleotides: TGTGCCAGCAGCCCGGACAGGGGGCATCAGCCCCAGCATTTT. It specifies CASSPDRGHQPQHF.

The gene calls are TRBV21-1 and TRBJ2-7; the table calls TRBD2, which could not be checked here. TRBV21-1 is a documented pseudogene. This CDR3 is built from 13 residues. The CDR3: CASSKVVAGEQYF. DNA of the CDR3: TGTGCCAGCAGCAAAGTTGTCGCGGGGGAGCAGTACTTC.

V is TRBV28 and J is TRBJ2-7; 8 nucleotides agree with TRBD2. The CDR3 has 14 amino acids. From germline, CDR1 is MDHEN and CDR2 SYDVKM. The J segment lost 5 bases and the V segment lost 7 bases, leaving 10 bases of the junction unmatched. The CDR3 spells CASINREGLDEQYF. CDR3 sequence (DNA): TGTGCCAGCATCAATCGGGAGGGCCTTGACGAGCAGTACTTC.

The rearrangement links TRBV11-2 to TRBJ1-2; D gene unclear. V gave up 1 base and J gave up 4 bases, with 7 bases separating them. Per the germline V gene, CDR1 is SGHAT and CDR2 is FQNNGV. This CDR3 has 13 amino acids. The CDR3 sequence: CASSLGEVYGYTF. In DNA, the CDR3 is TGTGCCAGCAGCTTAGGGGAGGTCTATGGCTACACCTTC.

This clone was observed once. CDR3 protein: CAISESLGTVLGHSNQPQHF. CDR3 bases: TGTGCCATCAGTGAGTCTTTGGGGACAGTTTTAGGCCATAGCAATCAGCCCCAGCATTTT. This chain connects TRBV10-3 to TRBJ1-5; the match to TRBD1 covers 7 bases. The CDR3 contains 20 residues. V dropped 0 bases and J dropped 0; count of bases not matched to a gene: 14. Germline-derived CDR1 and CDR2 are ENHRY and SYGVKD.

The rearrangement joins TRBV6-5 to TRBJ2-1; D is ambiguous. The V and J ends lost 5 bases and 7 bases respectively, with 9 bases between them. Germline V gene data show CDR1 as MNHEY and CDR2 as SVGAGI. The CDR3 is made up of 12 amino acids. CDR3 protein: CASSRVGNEQFF. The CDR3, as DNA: TGTGCCAGCAGTCGGGTCGGGAATGAGCAGTTCTTC.

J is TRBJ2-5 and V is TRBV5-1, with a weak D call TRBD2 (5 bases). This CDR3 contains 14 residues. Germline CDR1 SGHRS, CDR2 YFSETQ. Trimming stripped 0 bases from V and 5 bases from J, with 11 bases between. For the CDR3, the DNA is TGCGCCAGCAGCTTGGCCCCCGGCGGGGAGACCCAGTACTTC. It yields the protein CASSLAPGGETQYF. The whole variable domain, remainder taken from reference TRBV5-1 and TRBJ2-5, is KAGVTQTPRYLIKTRGQQVTLSCSPISGHRSVSWYQQTPGQGLQFLFEYFSETQRNKGNFPGRFSGRQFSNSRSEMNVSTLELGDSALYLCASSLAPGGETQYFGPGTRLLVL.

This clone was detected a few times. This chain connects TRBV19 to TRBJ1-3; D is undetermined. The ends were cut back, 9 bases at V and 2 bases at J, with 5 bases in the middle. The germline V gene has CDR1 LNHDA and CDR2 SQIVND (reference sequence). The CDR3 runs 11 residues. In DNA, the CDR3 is TGTGCCAGCCACACTGGAAACACCATATATTTT. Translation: CASHTGNTIYF.

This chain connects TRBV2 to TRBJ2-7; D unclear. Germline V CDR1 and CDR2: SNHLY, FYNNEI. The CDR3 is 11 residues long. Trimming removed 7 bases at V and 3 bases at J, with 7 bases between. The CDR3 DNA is TGTGCCAGCAACACCTTCTACGAGCAGTACTTC. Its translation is CASNTFYEQYF. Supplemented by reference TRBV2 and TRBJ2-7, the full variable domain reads EPEVTQTPSHQVTQMGQEVILRCVPISNHLYFYWYRQILGQKVEFLVSFYNNEISEKSEIFDDQFSVERPDGSNFTLKIRSTKLEDSAMYFCASNTFYEQYFGPGTRLTVT.

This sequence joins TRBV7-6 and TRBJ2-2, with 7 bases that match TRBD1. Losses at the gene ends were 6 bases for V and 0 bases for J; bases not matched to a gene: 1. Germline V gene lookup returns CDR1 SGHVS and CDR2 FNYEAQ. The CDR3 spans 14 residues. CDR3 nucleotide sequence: TGTGCCAGCAGGACAGGGTCGAACACCGGGGAGCTGTTTTTT. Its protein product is CASRTGSNTGELFF.